Presented here are 30 T cell receptor beta chains from one specimen sequenced in a study of technical replicates of blood from a few donors. Profiled with immunoSEQ multiplex PCR; TCRdb holds only in-frame clones, not every one. The table has over 90,000 clones, approximately 96% seen once; the top ten hold under 0.45%. The sample comprised T cells isolated from PBMCs. Every receptor here comes from a human donor in good health.

The chain recombines TRBV5-1 with TRBJ2-3; weak D call: TRBD1 (6 bases). The CDR3 sequence is 12 residues long. Trimming removed 4 bases at V and 5 bases at J, with 8 bases between. CDR1 and CDR2 from the germline V gene are SGHRS and YFSETQ. The CDR3 loop is CASSAQGDTQYF. The CDR3 DNA follows: TGCGCCAGCAGCGCACAGGGAGATACGCAGTATTTT.

This clone appeared once. The chain combines TRBV9 with TRBJ1-4; TRBD1 matches 7 bases. Germline values: CDR1 SGDLS, CDR2 YYNGEE. The CDR3 covers 15 residues. The V gene end was trimmed by 0 bases and the J gene end by 5 bases; junction bases not matched to a gene: 4. CDR3 in amino acids: CASSVGTGVNEKLFF. CDR3 sequence (DNA): TGTGCCAGCAGCGTAGGTACAGGGGTGAATGAAAAACTGTTTTTT.

The chain joins TRBV28 to TRBJ1-2; 11 positions agree with TRBD1. Germline V gives CDR1 MDHEN, CDR2 SYDVKM. The CDR3 loop spans 17 amino acids. V gave up 5 bases and J gave up 3 bases; unmatched junction bases: 11. CDR3 sequence (DNA): TGTGCCAGCAGTCCCGGACAGGGGGCGATTTGGGACTATGGCTACACCTTC. Its protein is CASSPGQGAIWDYGYTF.

The V gene is TRBV10-3, the J gene TRBJ1-2; tentative D call: TRBD1 (6 bases). CDR3 size: 16 residues. Germline V CDR1 and CDR2: ENHRY, SYGVKD. V lost 7 bases, J lost 3 bases, and 21 bases lay in between. The CDR3 region has the DNA TGTGCCATCATATCGGAATGGGGGCAACGCGACTATGGCTACACCTTC. This encodes CAIISEWGQRDYGYTF.

This chain joins TRBV4-1 and TRBJ2-1; D is possibly TRBD2 (6 bases). V was cut by 0 bases and J by 10 bases, with 10 bases left in between. Looked up from germline, CDR1 is MGHRA and CDR2 is YSYEKL. This CDR3 has 13 residues. CDR3 sequence: CASSQDGSSEQFF. As DNA, the CDR3 is TGCGCCAGCAGCCAAGACGGGAGCAGCGAGCAGTTCTTC.

V gene TRBV7-9 combines with J gene TRBJ2-2, with D maybe TRBD2 (6 bases). V lost 6 bases and J 6 bases, leaving 11 bases between the germline ends. This CDR3 spans 13 amino acids. Germline-derived CDR1 and CDR2 are SEHNR and FQNEAQ (reference sequence). The CDR3 region has the DNA TGTGCCAGCAGTACGGGAGCTCCCGGGGAGCTGTTTTTT. Translating gives CASSTGAPGELFF.

This clone occurred once. Written as DNA, the CDR3 is TGTGCCACCAGCAGAGATTGGCCCCGGGAGCCCTATAAGCCCCAGCATTTT. This translates into CATSRDWPREPYKPQHF. The chain uses TRBV15 and TRBJ1-5; D remains unclear. This CDR3 comprises 17 residues. Germline lookup yields CDR1 LNHNV and CDR2 YYDKDF (reference sequence). V lost 0 bases to trimming and J lost 8 bases, with 20 bases between them.

The rearrangement uses TRBV6-1 and TRBJ1-2; 9 bases map to TRBD1. Germline V gives CDR1 MNHNS, CDR2 SASEGT. The ends lost 8 bases at V and 10 bases at J; junction bases unmatched: 8. The CDR3 is 12 residues long. The CDR3 DNA reads as TGTGCCAGCTTCTGGGACAGGGCTGACTACACCTTC. This gives the protein CASFWDRADYTF.

The chain employs TRBV18 and TRBJ2-2, with 7 bases that match TRBD1. Trimming at V came to 4 bases and at J to 4 bases, leaving 9 bases not matched to a gene. Germline V CDR1 and CDR2: KGHSH, LQKENI. The CDR3 has 16 residues. This CDR3 is CASSLLDRVLTGELFF. DNA of the CDR3: TGTGCCAGCTCACTACTAGACAGGGTCCTCACCGGGGAGCTGTTTTTT.

The chain uses TRBV7-2 and TRBJ1-5; 8 nucleotides match TRBD1. Germline-derived CDR1 and CDR2 are SGHTA and FQGNSA. V gave up 5 bases and J gave up 7 bases; unmatched junction bases: 7. The CDR3 contains 14 residues. The CDR3 protein is CASSEDRVAQPQHF. CDR3 nucleotide sequence: TGTGCCAGCAGCGAGGACAGGGTTGCGCAGCCCCAGCATTTT.

CDR3 in amino acids: CASSLGTSGYEQYF. Here the CDR3 DNA reads TGCGCCAGCAGCTTGGGGACTAGCGGTTACGAGCAGTACTTC. The chain has TRBV5-1 and TRBJ2-7; 10 bases map to TRBD2. V shed 0 bases and J 4 bases; nucleotides not matched to a gene: 1. CDR3 size: 14 residues. Germline CDR1 and CDR2: SGHRS and YFSETQ.

The CDR3 DNA reads TGTGCCAGCAGTGAACTGGCAGGCCCACCCCTCCACTTT. Amino acids: CASSELAGPPLHF. V gene TRBV2 combines with J gene TRBJ1-6; D uncertain. This CDR3 region has 13 residues. With 2 bases removed from V and 11 bases from J, the gap between germline ends came to 10 bases. Germline-derived CDR1 and CDR2 are SNHLY and FYNNEI.

V and J are TRBV6-5 and TRBJ2-3, with 7 bases lining up with TRBD1. V shed 10 bases, J shed 0 bases, and the junction held 4 bases outside the gene matches. CDR3 length equals 13 residues. CDR1 MNHEY and CDR2 SVGAGI come from the germline V gene. In DNA form, the CDR3 reads TGTGCCACCAGACAGGGTAGCACAGATACGCAGTATTTT. As protein: CATRQGSTDTQYF.

The rearrangement uses TRBV9 and TRBJ2-1; D not certain. Per the germline V gene, CDR1 is SGDLS and CDR2 is YYNGEE. V was shortened by 0 bases and J by 6 bases, with 10 bases between the two germline ends. The CDR3 sequence is 14 residues long. In DNA, the CDR3 is TGTGCCAGCAGCGTAGGAGGCTTGGCCAATGAGCAGTTCTTC. It yields the protein CASSVGGLANEQFF.

The rearrangement uses TRBV7-9 and TRBJ2-7; 14 nucleotides match TRBD2. Germline CDR1 SEHNR, CDR2 FQNEAQ (reference sequence). CDR3 length: 17 residues. The J segment lost 2 bases and the V segment lost 5 bases, leaving 8 bases of the junction unmatched. CDR3 residues: CASSQPGLAGATYEQYF. CDR3 coding DNA: TGTGCCAGCAGCCAGCCGGGACTAGCGGGGGCCACCTACGAGCAGTACTTC.

This clone showed up just a few times. This sequence joins TRBV5-5 and TRBJ2-7; D is unresolved. Trimming cost V 0 bases and J 5 bases, with 12 bases left between them. This CDR3 is 14 amino acids long. Germline CDR1 SGHKS, CDR2 YYEKEE (reference sequence). CDR3 protein: CASSLEQEEDEQYF. CDR3 DNA: TGTGCCAGCAGCTTGGAGCAGGAAGAAGACGAGCAGTACTTC.

The chain uses TRBV9 and TRBJ1-1, with a possible D match to TRBD1 (6 bases). With 6 bases removed from V and 4 bases from J, the gap between germline ends came to 16 bases. CDR3 size: 14 residues. Germline V CDR1 and CDR2: SGDLS, YYNGEE. CDR3 DNA sequence: TGTGCCAGCAACTTACAGGGTCAGGGCACTGAAGCTTTCTTT. Its translation is CASNLQGQGTEAFF. The variable domain in full, completed from reference TRBV9 and TRBJ1-1, reads DSGVTQTPKHLITATGQRVTLRCSPRSGDLSVYWYQQSLDQGLQFLIQYYNGEERAKGNILERFSAQQFPDLHSELNLSSLELGDSALYFCASNLQGQGTEAFFGQGTRLTVV.

The chain has TRBV25-1 and TRBJ2-1; 10 bases fit TRBD2. Losses at the gene ends were 9 bases for V and 0 bases for J; bases not matched to a gene: 5. From germline, CDR1 is MGHDK and CDR2 SYGVNS. CDR3 length equals 15 residues. The CDR3 here is CASSTSGSSYNEQFF. In DNA form, the CDR3 reads TGTGCCAGTTCGACTAGCGGGTCCTCCTACAATGAGCAGTTCTTC.

The rearrangement uses TRBV13 and TRBJ1-4; D not certain. CDR1 PRHDT and CDR2 FYEKMQ come from the germline V gene (reference sequence). CDR3 length equals 15 residues. V lost 5 bases, J lost 0 bases, and 10 bases lay in between. CDR3 protein: CASSVNIATNEKLFF. For the CDR3, the DNA is TGTGCCAGCAGCGTAAATATTGCAACTAATGAAAAACTGTTTTTT.

The rearrangement joins TRBV28 to TRBJ1-2; TRBD1 is a possible D gene (6 bases). The CDR3 spans 11 residues. CDR1 MDHEN and CDR2 SYDVKM come from the germline V gene. The germline V and J ends were trimmed by 6 bases and 4 bases, with 6 bases remaining between them. CDR3 residues: CASRQGYGYTF. CDR3 in DNA: TGTGCCAGCAGACAGGGCTATGGCTACACCTTC.

The chain has TRBV12-2 and TRBJ2-1; TRBD2 reflects the table's D call only, with no check against the DNA. TRBV12-2 is listed as a pseudogene. This CDR3 has 19 residues. As DNA, the CDR3 is TGTGCAAGTTCCCCCTTTCGGACTAGCGGGATTAGTAATAGGAATGAGCAGTTCTTC. Amino acid sequence: CASSPFRTSGISNRNEQFF.

The chain employs TRBV4-2 and TRBJ2-1, with 8 bases aligning to TRBD2. The CDR3 extends over 19 amino acids. The ends lost 0 bases at V and 7 bases at J; junction bases unmatched: 17. The germline V gene encodes CDR1 LGHNA and CDR2 YNFKEQ. This CDR3 reads CASSQDRPLAGGWSNEQFF. For the CDR3, the DNA is TGTGCCAGCAGCCAAGATCGACCCCTGGCGGGAGGCTGGTCTAATGAGCAGTTCTTC.

The CDR3 nucleotides are TGTGCCTGGAGTGAACAAGACTGGAACACTGAAGCTTTCTTT. Encoded protein: CAWSEQDWNTEAFF. The chain links TRBV30 to TRBJ1-1; D is unclear. V was shortened by 1 base and J by 1 base, with 10 bases between the two germline ends. There are 14 residues in the CDR3. Germline lookup yields CDR1 GTSNPN and CDR2 SVGIG (reference sequence).

The V and J genes are TRBV6-5 and TRBJ2-5, with TRBD2 identical over 8 bases. V lost 7 bases, J lost 5 bases, and 12 bases stayed unmatched. This CDR3 contains 15 residues. CDR1 is MNHEY, CDR2 SVGAGI, per germline. CDR3 in DNA: TGTGCCAGCACCCTCTATAGCGGGATAAGGGAGACCCAGTACTTC. It translates to CASTLYSGIRETQYF.

Only one count was recorded for this clone. J is TRBJ2-1 and V is TRBV28; D uncertain. The CDR3 has 12 residues. Between the trimmed V and J ends, which lost 3 bases and 9 bases, there was a span of 9 bases. From germline, CDR1 is MDHEN and CDR2 SYDVKM. As DNA, the CDR3 is TGTGCCAGCAGTTTTTCTGTTCGTGAGCAGTTCTTC. Translated: CASSFSVREQFF.

This clone was seen only a few times. The gene calls are TRBV19 and TRBJ1-1; weak D call: TRBD1 (6 bases). Trimming removed 5 bases at V and 5 bases at J, with 18 bases between. The CDR3 length is 15 residues. Germline CDR1 and CDR2: LNHDA and SQIVND (reference sequence). Here the CDR3 reads CASSSPPGVQTEAFF. The CDR3 bases are TGTGCCAGTAGTTCCCCTCCAGGGGTTCAAACTGAAGCTTTCTTT. The full variable domain, in which reference TRBV19 and TRBJ1-1 provide the parts outside the CDR3, is DGGITQSPKYLFRKEGQNVTLSCEQNLNHDAMYWYRQDPGQGLRLIYYSQIVNDFQKGDIAEGYSVSREKKESFPLTVTSAQKNPTAFYLCASSSPPGVQTEAFFGQGTRLTVV.

The rearrangement uses TRBV19 and TRBJ1-5; tentative D call: TRBD1 (6 bases). From germline, CDR1 is LNHDA and CDR2 SQIVND (reference sequence). The germline V and J ends were trimmed by 1 base and 0 bases, with 13 bases remaining between them. This CDR3 region has 17 residues. Here the CDR3 reads CASSIVGTFYSNQPQHF. The CDR3, as DNA: TGTGCCAGTAGTATAGTCGGGACATTTTATAGCAATCAGCCCCAGCATTTT.

This chain uses TRBV5-1 with TRBJ2-1; no clear D gene. This CDR3 contains 16 residues. Germline-derived CDR1 and CDR2 are SGHRS and YFSETQ. Trimming cost V 5 bases and J 2 bases, with 17 bases left between them. This CDR3 is CASRIEAPRPYNEQFF. In DNA, the CDR3 is TGCGCCAGCAGAATAGAAGCGCCACGGCCCTACAATGAGCAGTTCTTC.

V gene TRBV7-3 combines with J gene TRBJ2-7; 9 bases match TRBD1. Germline lookup yields CDR1 SGHTA and CDR2 FQGTGA. After removal of 4 bases from V and 6 bases from J, the junction contained 4 bases not matched to a gene. This CDR3 has 13 residues. Here the CDR3 DNA reads TGTGCCAGCAGCTCAACAGGGGGCGGCGAGCAGTACTTC. As protein: CASSSTGGGEQYF.

This clone was found once. This chain uses TRBV5-5 with TRBJ1-1; 7 bases fit TRBD1. CDR1 and CDR2 from the germline V gene are SGHKS and YYEKEE (reference sequence). V dropped 3 bases and J dropped 0; count of bases not matched to a gene: 8. This CDR3 is built from 16 residues. The CDR3 region is CASSSTGAFMNTEAFF. The CDR3 DNA sequence: TGTGCCAGCAGCTCTACAGGGGCCTTTATGAACACTGAAGCTTTCTTT.